This T cell receptor (beta chain) came from a study of CXCR3-negative and CXCR3-positive naive CD8 T cells. In regard to this clonotype: Its matching antigen is unknown.

The CDR3 contains 14 residues. Broader study findings: Memory CD8+ T cell repertoires were far less diverse than both naive subsets. Memory cells showed distinct TRBV-TRBJ patterns, while the two naive subsets matched. The level of CXCR3 expression partially decreased after cryopreservation; the majority of assays used fresh PBMCs. More hydrophobic TRB CDR3s were found in CXCR3-positive naive cells than in CXCR3-negative naive cells.

Libraries of TRB cDNA were made by 5' RACE and carried UMIs. With the 5' RACE reads reprocessed, TCRdb shows one record per CDR3 protein and no DNA. The ten most abundant clones cover approximately 0.62% of a sample with around 80,000 distinct CDR3 sequences. Naive CD8+ T cells were CD45RO-CCR7+CD27+CD95-. The V call is TRBV12-3 or TRBV12-4, the J call TRBJ2-7; TCRdb's D gene call, TRBD1, goes unchecked for lack of DNA. The sequenced material came from naive CXCR3+ CD8+ T cells from blood. Subset: CD45RO-CCR7+CD27+CD95- naive CD8+ T cells expressing CXCR3 (TNR3+). The TCR comes from a human donor in good health. Some clones in this sample may be carry-over from other donors' samples. CDR3: CASSLGAGPNEQYF.